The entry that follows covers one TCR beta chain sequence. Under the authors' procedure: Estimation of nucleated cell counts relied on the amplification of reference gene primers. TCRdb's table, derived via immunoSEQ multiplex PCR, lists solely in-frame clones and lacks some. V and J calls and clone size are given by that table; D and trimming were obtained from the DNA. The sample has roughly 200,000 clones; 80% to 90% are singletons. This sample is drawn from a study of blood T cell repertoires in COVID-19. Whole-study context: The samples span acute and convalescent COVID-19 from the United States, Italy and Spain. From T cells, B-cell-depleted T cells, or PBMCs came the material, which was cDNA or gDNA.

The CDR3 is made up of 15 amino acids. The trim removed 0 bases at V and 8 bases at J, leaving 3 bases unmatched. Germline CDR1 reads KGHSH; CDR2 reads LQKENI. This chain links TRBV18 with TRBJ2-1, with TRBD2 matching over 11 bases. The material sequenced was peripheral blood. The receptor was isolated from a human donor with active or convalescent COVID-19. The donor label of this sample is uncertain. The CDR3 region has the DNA TGTGCCAGCTCACCACCTAGCGGGGGGGGAGATGAGCAGTTCTTC. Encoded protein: CASSPPSGGGDEQFF. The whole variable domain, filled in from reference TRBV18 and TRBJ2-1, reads NAGVMQNPRHLVRRRGQEARLRCSPMKGHSHVYWYRQLPEEGLKFMVYLQKENIIDESGMPKERFSAEFPKEGPSILRIQQVVRGDSAAYFCASSPPSGGGDEQFFGPGTRLTVL.